A single TCR beta chain is shown here with its context. The antigen is undetermined. This sample was included in a study of response to subunit inactivated influenza vaccine. Via MiXCR, TCRdb re-called the RT-PCR reads, giving one row per CDR3 protein. The table shows around 760,000 distinct CDR3 sequences, with about 15% occurring only once. Whole-study results and caveats: The authors suggested that every seasonal influenza vaccination recruits few new T cells.

The CDR3 extends over 17 amino acids. The trim removed 0 bases at V and 0 bases at J, leaving 5 bases unmatched. CDR1 LGHDT and CDR2 YNNKEL come from the germline V gene (reference sequence). Sample: PBMCs from blood, taken roughly 2 weeks before vaccination. The TCR was taken from a man aged 50 to 60 who received an inactivated influenza vaccine. The chain is built from TRBV3-1 and TRBJ2-1, with 7 bases aligning to TRBD2. CDR3 residues: CASSQDRGDLSYNEQFF. The CDR3 DNA reads TGTGCCAGCAGCCAAGATCGGGGGGACCTCTCCTACAATGAGCAGTTCTTC.